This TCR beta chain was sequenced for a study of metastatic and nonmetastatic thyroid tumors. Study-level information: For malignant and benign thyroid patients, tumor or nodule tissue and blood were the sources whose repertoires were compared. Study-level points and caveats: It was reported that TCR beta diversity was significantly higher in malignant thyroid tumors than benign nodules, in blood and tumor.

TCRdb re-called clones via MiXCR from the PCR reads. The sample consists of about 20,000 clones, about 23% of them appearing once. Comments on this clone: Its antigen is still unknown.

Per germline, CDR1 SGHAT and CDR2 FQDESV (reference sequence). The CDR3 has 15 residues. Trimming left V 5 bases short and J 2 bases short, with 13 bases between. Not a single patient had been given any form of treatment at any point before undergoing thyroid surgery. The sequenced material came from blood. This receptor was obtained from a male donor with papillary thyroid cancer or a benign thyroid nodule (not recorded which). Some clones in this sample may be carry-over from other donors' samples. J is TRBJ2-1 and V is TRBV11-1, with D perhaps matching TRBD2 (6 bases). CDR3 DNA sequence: TGTGCCAGCAGCCCGGGGGAGAGGGCCTACAATGAGCAGTTCTTC. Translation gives CASSPGERAYNEQFF.